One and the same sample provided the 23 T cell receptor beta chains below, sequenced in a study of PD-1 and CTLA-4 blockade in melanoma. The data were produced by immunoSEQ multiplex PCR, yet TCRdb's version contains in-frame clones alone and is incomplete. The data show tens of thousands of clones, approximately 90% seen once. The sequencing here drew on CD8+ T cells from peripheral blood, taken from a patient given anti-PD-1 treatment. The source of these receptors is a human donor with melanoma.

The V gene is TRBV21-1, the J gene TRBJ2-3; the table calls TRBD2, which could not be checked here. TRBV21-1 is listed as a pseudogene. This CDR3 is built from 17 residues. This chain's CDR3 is CASSKRLAGAFTDTQYF. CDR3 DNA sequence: TGTGCCAGCAGCAAACGTCTAGCGGGGGCCTTCACAGATACGCAGTATTTT.

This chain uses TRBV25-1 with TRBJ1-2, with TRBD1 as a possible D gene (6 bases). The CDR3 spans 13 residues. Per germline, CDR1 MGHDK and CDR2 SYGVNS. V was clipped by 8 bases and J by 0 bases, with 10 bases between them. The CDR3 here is CASGGTPNYGYTF. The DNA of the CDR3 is TGTGCCAGCGGCGGGACACCTAACTATGGCTACACCTTC.

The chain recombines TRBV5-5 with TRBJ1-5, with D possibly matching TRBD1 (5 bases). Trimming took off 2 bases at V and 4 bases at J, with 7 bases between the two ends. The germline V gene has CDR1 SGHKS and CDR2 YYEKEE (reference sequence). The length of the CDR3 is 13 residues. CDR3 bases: TGTGCCAGCAGCTTCAGGGTAAATCAGCCCCAGCATTTT. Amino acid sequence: CASSFRVNQPQHF.

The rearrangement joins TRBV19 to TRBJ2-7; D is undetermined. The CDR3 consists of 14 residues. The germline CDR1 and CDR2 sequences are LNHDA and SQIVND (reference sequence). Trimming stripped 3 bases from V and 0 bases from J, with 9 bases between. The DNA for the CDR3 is TGTGCCAGTAGTATTCCGGGTCTCTCCTACGAGCAGTACTTC. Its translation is CASSIPGLSYEQYF.

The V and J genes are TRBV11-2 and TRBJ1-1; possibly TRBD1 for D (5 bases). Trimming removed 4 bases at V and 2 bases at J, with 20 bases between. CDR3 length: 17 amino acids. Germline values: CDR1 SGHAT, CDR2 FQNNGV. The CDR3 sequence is CASSSSPGETANTEAFF. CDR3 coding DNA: TGTGCCAGCAGCTCGAGTCCCGGGGAGACAGCTAACACTGAAGCTTTCTTT.

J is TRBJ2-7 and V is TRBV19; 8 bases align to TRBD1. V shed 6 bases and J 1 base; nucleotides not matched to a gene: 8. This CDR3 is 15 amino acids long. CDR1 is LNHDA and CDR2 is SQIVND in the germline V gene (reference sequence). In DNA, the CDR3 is TGTGCCAGTAGCTGGGGGACAGGCAATTCCTACGAGCAGTACTTC. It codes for CASSWGTGNSYEQYF. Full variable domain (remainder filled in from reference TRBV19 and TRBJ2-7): DGGITQSPKYLFRKEGQNVTLSCEQNLNHDAMYWYRQDPGQGLRLIYYSQIVNDFQKGDIAEGYSVSREKKESFPLTVTSAQKNPTAFYLCASSWGTGNSYEQYFGPGTRLTVT.

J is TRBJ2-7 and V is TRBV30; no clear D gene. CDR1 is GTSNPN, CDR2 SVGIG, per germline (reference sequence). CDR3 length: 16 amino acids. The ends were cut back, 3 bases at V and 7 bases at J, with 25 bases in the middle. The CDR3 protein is CAWSPVTGISFGEQYF. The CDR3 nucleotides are TGTGCCTGGAGCCCCGTAACGGGTATCTCATTCGGGGAGCAGTACTTC.

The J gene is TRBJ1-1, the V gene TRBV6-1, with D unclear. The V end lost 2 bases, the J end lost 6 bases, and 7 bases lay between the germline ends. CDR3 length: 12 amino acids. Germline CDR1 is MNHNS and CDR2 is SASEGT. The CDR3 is CASSESRAEAFF. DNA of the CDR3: TGTGCCAGCAGTGAATCTAGGGCTGAAGCTTTCTTT.

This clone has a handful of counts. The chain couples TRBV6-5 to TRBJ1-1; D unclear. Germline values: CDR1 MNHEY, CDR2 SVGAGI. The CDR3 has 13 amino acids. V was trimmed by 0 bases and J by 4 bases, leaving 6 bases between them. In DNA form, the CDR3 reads TGTGCCAGCAGTTACTCTCTGGGCACTGAAGCTTTCTTT. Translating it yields CASSYSLGTEAFF.

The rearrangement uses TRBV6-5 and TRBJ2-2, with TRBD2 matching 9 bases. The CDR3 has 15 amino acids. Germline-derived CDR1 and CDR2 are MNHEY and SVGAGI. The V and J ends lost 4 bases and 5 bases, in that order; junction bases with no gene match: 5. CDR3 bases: TGTGCCAGCAGTTTGCCGGGACTAGCAACCGGGGAGCTGTTTTTT. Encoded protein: CASSLPGLATGELFF.

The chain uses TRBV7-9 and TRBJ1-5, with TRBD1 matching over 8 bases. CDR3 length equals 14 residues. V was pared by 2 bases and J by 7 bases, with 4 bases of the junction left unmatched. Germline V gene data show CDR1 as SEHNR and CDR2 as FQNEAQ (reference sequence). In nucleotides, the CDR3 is TGTGCCAGCAGCTTACAGGGGGCAGGGCAGCCCCAGCATTTT. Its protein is CASSLQGAGQPQHF.

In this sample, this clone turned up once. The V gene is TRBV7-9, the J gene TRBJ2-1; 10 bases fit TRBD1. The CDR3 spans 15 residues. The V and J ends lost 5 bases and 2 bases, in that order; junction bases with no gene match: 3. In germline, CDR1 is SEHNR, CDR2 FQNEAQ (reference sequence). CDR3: CASSATGGPYNEQFF. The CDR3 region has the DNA TGTGCCAGCAGCGCGACAGGGGGCCCCTACAATGAGCAGTTCTTC.

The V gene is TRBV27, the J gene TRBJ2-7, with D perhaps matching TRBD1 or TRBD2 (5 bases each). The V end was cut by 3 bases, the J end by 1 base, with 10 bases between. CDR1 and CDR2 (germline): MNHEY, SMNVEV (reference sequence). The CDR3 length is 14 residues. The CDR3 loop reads CASSLGRQSYEQYF. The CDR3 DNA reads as TGTGCCAGCAGTTTGGGGAGACAGTCCTACGAGCAGTACTTC.

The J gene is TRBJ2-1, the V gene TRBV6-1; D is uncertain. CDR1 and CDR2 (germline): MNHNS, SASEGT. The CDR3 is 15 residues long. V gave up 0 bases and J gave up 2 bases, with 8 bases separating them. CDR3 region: CASSEAGPTYNEQFF. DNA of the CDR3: TGTGCCAGCAGTGAAGCAGGGCCGACCTACAATGAGCAGTTCTTC.

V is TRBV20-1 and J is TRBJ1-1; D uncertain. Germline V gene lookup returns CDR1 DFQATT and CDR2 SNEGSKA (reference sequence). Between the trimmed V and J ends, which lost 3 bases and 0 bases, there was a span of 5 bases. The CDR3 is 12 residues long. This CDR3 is CSASWVNTEAFF. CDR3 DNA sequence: TGCAGTGCTAGTTGGGTGAACACTGAAGCTTTCTTT.

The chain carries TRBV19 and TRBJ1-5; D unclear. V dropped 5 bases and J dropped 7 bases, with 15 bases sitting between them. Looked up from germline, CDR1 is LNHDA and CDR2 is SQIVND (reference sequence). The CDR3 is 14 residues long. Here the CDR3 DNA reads TGTGCCAGTAGTGAGGACCCGGAGGCACAGCCCCAGCATTTT. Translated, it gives CASSEDPEAQPQHF.

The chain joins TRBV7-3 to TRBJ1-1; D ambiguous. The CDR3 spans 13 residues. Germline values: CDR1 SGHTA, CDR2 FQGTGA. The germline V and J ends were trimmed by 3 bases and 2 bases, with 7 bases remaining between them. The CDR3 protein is CASSFRLNTEAFF. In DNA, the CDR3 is TGTGCCAGCAGCTTTAGGCTTAACACTGAAGCTTTCTTT.

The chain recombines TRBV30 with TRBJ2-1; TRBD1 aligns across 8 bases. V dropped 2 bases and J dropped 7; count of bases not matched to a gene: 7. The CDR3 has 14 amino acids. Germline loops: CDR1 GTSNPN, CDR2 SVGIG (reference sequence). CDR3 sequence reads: CAWSRGQGANEQFF. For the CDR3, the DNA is TGTGCCTGGAGTAGAGGGCAGGGGGCGAATGAGCAGTTCTTC.

In nucleotides, the CDR3 is TGTGCCAGCAGTGAAAGGGAAAACACTGAAGCTTTCTTT. Translation gives CASSERENTEAFF. The chain recombines TRBV6-1 with TRBJ1-1; D is unresolved. V lost 2 bases and J lost 2, with 6 bases in between. The germline gives CDR1 MNHNS, CDR2 SASEGT. The CDR3 consists of 13 residues.

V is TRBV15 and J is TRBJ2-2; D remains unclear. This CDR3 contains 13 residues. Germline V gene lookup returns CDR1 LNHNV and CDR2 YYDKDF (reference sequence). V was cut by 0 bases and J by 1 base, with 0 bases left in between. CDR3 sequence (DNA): TGTGCCACCAGCAGAGAGAACACCGGGGAGCTGTTTTTT. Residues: CATSRENTGELFF.

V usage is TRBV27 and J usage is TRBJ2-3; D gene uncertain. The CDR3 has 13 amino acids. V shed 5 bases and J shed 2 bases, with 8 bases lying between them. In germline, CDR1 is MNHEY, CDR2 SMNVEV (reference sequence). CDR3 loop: CASSTTTTDTQYF. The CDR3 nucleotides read TGTGCCAGCAGTACAACCACCACAGATACGCAGTATTTT.

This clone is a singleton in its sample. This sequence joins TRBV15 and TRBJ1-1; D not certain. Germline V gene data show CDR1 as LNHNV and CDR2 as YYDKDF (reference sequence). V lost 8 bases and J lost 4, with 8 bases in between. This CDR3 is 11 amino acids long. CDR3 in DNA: TGTGCCACCTCCCCCGGCACTGAAGCTTTCTTT. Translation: CATSPGTEAFF. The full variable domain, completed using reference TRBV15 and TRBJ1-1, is DAMVIQNPRYQVTQFGKPVTLSCSQTLNHNVMYWYQQKSSQAPKLLFHYYDKDFNNEADTPDNFQSRRPNTSFCFLDIRSPGLGDTAMYLCATSPGTEAFFGQGTRLTVV.

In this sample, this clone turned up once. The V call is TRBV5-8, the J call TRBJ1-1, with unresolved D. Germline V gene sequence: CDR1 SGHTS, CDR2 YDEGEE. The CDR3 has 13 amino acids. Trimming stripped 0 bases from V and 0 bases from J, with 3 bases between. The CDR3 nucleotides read TGTGCCAGCAGCTTGGGACTGAACACTGAAGCTTTCTTT. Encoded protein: CASSLGLNTEAFF.